Sequencing of this T cell receptor (beta chain) was carried out in a study of Graves' ophthalmopathy and Graves' hyperthyroidism. Researchers took RNA transcripts and amplified TCR beta CDR3 regions from them. HTBI primers were used in a first-round RT-PCR, which preceded a second-round multiplex PCR. One entry per CDR3 protein, called by TCRdb with MiXCR from the multiplex PCR reads. The table has hundreds of thousands of distinct CDR3 sequences, roughly 41% seen once; the top ten hold over 2.5%. CDR3 size: 14 residues. The germline CDR1 and CDR2 sequences are DFQATT and SNEGSKA (reference sequence). The junction had 8 bases not matched to a gene; V was cut back by 4 bases and J by 5 bases.

The sequencing sample was made of peripheral blood. The chain is built from TRBV20-1 and TRBJ2-7, with 10 bases lining up with TRBD1. The source of this sequence is an adult man with Graves' ophthalmopathy. CDR3 DNA sequence: TGCAGTGCTAATACCGGGACAGGGGTAAACGAGCAGTACTTC. Residues: CSANTGTGVNEQYF.